This passage covers 5 T cell receptor beta chains from one sample sequenced in a study of vaccination effects on CD4 cells after COVID-19 (dated by TCRdb to the early 2020s). After more than nine days of culture, CD4+ T cells were isolated with the EasySep CD4+ T cell isolation kit. Convalescent patients had PCR-confirmed SARS-CoV-2 infection between March and December 2020, before Alpha, Beta and Delta variants emerged in the United States. Two doses of either the BNT162b2 or the mRNA-1273 mRNA SARS-CoV-2 vaccine were administered to participants. Which antigens these TCRs recognize remains unknown. Library preparation used the immunoSEQ multiplex PCR assay. The table comes from immuneACCESS by way of TCRdb, which keeps in-frame sequences with V and J called. Part of the clones is missing from these tables; in studies checked, under half for an unresolved V gene and the rest for unknown reasons. This sample comprises about 34,000 clones, approximately 77% of them detected only once. The ten largest clones represent about 6.1% of the sample.

The sequences come from CD4+ T cells from PBMCs cultured without peptide, collected after COVID-19 vaccination. The receptor source for this set is a human donor who had a prior SARS-CoV-2 infection.

In its sample, this clone was seen once. The chain uses TRBV5-1 and TRBJ2-3; 8 bases are shared with TRBD2. The CDR3 has 17 amino acids. V lost 0 bases, J lost 1 base, and 7 bases stayed unmatched. Looked up from germline, CDR1 is SGHRS and CDR2 is YFSETQ. The DNA of the CDR3 is TGCGCCAGCAGCTTGGCCCCGGGACTAGGTGGCACAGATACGCAGTATTTT. It yields the protein CASSLAPGLGGTDTQYF.

This chain uses TRBV7-2 with TRBJ1-2; 9 bases line up with TRBD1. Trimming removed 4 bases from V and 6 bases from J; junction bases left unmatched: 3. Per germline, CDR1 SGHTA and CDR2 FQGNSA. The CDR3 sequence is 13 residues long. CDR3 in DNA: TGTGCCAGCAGCTCCGGGACAGGGAATGGCTACACCTTC. Translating gives CASSSGTGNGYTF.

The V and J genes are TRBV9 and TRBJ2-2; 9 bases map to TRBD1. There are 16 residues in the CDR3. Per germline, CDR1 SGDLS and CDR2 YYNGEE. The junction had 8 bases not matched to a gene; V was cut back by 4 bases and J by 4 bases. CDR3 nucleotides: TGTGCCAGCAGCCCACGCGAGACAGGGGGCACCGGGGAGCTGTTTTTT. Its protein product is CASSPRETGGTGELFF.

This clone came up a few times. V and J are TRBV3-1 (or the pseudogene TRBV3-2) and TRBJ1-1; D is unclear. This CDR3 has 14 amino acids. Germline values: CDR1 LGHDT, CDR2 YNNKEL (reference sequence). Trimming cost V 3 bases and J 1 base, with 9 bases left between them. The CDR3 DNA reads as TGTGCCAGCAGCCACAACACGGCGAACACTGAAGCTTTCTTT. Its protein product is CASSHNTANTEAFF.

The chain recombines TRBV7-9 with TRBJ1-4; 7 bases agree with TRBD1. The CDR3 length is 15 residues. CDR1 SEHNR and CDR2 FQNEAQ come from the germline V gene (reference sequence). With V trimmed by 5 bases and J by 5 bases, 8 bases remained unmatched. The CDR3 is CASSAPETGNEKLFF. DNA of the CDR3: TGTGCCAGCAGCGCGCCGGAGACAGGGAATGAAAAACTGTTTTTT. Variable domain in full (rest from reference TRBV7-9 and TRBJ1-4): DTGVSQNPRHKITKRGQNVTFRCDPISEHNRLYWYRQTLGQGPEFLTYFQNEAQLEKSRLLSDRFSAERPKGSFSTLEIQRTEQGDSAMYLCASSAPETGNEKLFFGSGTQLSVL.